A selection of T cell receptor beta chains follows, all from one sample in a study of CD8+ T cells in alopecia areata. The assay was immunoSEQ multiplex PCR, and TCRdb's table has in-frame clones only and misses some. The sample records under 350,000 clones, 55% to 70% being singletons. This specimen was CD4+ T cells sorted from blood, taken at week 24, from a patient treated with tofacitinib. The receptors derive from a human donor with alopecia areata. The CDR3 runs from the conserved cysteine through the conserved F or W. D genes are given only for firm matches. Not every row has a clone size; where given, it reads once, few, many or a size class.

D: NA
J: TRBJ1-1
size: NA
V: TRBV28
DNA: TGTGCCAGCAGTCAGGCGAACACTGAAGCTTTCTTT
CDR3: CASSQANTEAFF

D: NA
J: TRBJ1-1
size: NA
V: TRBV19
DNA: TGTGCCAGTAGTAGAACCTTGAACACTGAAGCTTTCTTT
CDR3: CASSRTLNTEAFF

D: NA
J: TRBJ2-5
size: NA
V: TRBV7-8
DNA: TGTGCCAGCAGCTTAAGGAGGAACAGCCAAGAGACCCAGTACTTC
CDR3: CASSLRRNSQETQYF

D: NA
J: TRBJ1-2
size: NA
V: TRBV7-2
DNA: TGTGCCAGCAGCTTAGATGGCAGCAACTATGGCTACACCTTC
CDR3: CASSLDGSNYGYTF

D: NA
J: TRBJ1-6
size: NA
V: TRBV27
DNA: TGTGCCAGCAGCAACCTAGAGGGGAATTCACCCCTCCACTTT
CDR3: CASSNLEGNSPLHF

D: NA
J: TRBJ1-2
size: NA
V: TRBV9
DNA: TGTGCCAGCAGCCCGGTCGGGGGGGCGGGCTATGGCTACACCTTC
CDR3: CASSPVGGAGYGYTF

D: TRBD2
J: TRBJ2-5
size: NA
V: TRBV13
DNA: TGTGCCAGCAGCCCGGGACTAGCGGCCCAGACCCAGTACTTC
CDR3: CASSPGLAAQTQYF

D: TRBD1
J: TRBJ1-1
size: NA
V: TRBV6-1
DNA: TGTGCCAGCAGCTCGGGACAGGAGACTGAAGCTTTCTTT
CDR3: CASSSGQETEAFF

D: NA
J: TRBJ2-7
size: NA
V: TRBV5-6
DNA: TGTGCCAGCAGCCTGGCCGGGGGAGACGAGCAGTACTTC
CDR3: CASSLAGGDEQYF

D: NA
J: TRBJ1-5
size: few
V: TRBV7-2
DNA: TGTGCCAGCAGCTTAGGGGGTAGGAATCAGCCCCAGCATTTT
CDR3: CASSLGGRNQPQHF

D: NA
J: TRBJ2-4
size: NA
V: TRBV29-1
DNA: TGCAGCGTCGCTAGGGACATTCAGTACTTC
CDR3: CSVARDIQYF

D: TRBD1
J: TRBJ1-5
size: NA
V: TRBV28
DNA: TGTGCCAGCAGCCCAATGCACACCGGGACAGGTTCACAGCCCCAGCATTTT
CDR3: CASSPMHTGTGSQPQHF

D: NA
J: TRBJ2-5
size: NA
V: TRBV15
DNA: TGTGCCACCAGCAGAGACTTGCAAGAGACCCAGTACTTC
CDR3: CATSRDLQETQYF

D: TRBD1
J: TRBJ2-7
size: NA
V: TRBV27
DNA: TGTGCCAGCAGTTTGTCCGGGACAGCTTTCTACGAGCAGTACTTC
CDR3: CASSLSGTAFYEQYF

D: NA
J: TRBJ2-3
size: NA
V: TRBV28
DNA: TGTGCCAGCACCTCCCGAGCGGGTACGCAGTATTTT
CDR3: CASTSRAGTQYF

D: NA
J: TRBJ1-1
size: NA
V: TRBV13
DNA: TGTGCCAGCAGCTTAGGACAACGATACACTGAAGCTTTCTTT
CDR3: CASSLGQRYTEAFF

D: NA
J: TRBJ2-5
size: NA
V: TRBV30
DNA: TGTGCCTGGAGTGTAGGGTGGGGAGAGACCCAGTACTTC
CDR3: CAWSVGWGETQYF

D: NA
J: TRBJ1-2
size: few
V: TRBV7-2
DNA: TGTGCCAGCAGCAGACGGACGGGCGAACTATATGGCTACACCTTC
CDR3: CASSRRTGELYGYTF

D: TRBD2
J: TRBJ2-4
size: few
V: TRBV30
DNA: TGTGCCTGGAGTTCACCGGGGGGAGCCAAAAACATTCAGTACTTC
CDR3: CAWSSPGGAKNIQYF

D: NA
J: TRBJ1-1
size: NA
V: TRBV20-1
DNA: TGCAGTGCTAGCCAGATCACTGAAGCTTTCTTT
CDR3: CSASQITEAFF

D: NA
J: TRBJ1-4
size: few
V: TRBV30
DNA: TGTGCCTGGAGTGCAGGCGCAACTAATGAAAAACTGTTTTTT
CDR3: CAWSAGATNEKLFF

D: NA
J: TRBJ1-2
size: NA
V: TRBV7-9
DNA: TGTGCCAGCAGCTTTACAGGGTACTATGGCTACACCTTC
CDR3: CASSFTGYYGYTF

D: NA
J: TRBJ1-3
size: few
V: TRBV7-8
DNA: TGTGCCAGCAGCTTGCGACAGTCCGGAAACACCATATATTTT
CDR3: CASSLRQSGNTIYF

D: NA
J: TRBJ1-6
size: NA
V: TRBV4-3
DNA: TGCGCCAGCAGCCAAGATCCCAGGGGTAATTCACCCCTCCACTTT
CDR3: CASSQDPRGNSPLHF

D: NA
J: TRBJ1-2
size: NA
V: TRBV6-5
DNA: TGTGCCAGCAGTTACCTACAGCGAGCCTATGGCTACACCTTC
CDR3: CASSYLQRAYGYTF

D: NA
J: TRBJ1-2
size: few
V: TRBV9
DNA: TGTGCCAGCAGCGTAGCCCCACGGGGGGCTGGTTATGGCTACACCTTC
CDR3: CASSVAPRGAGYGYTF

D: TRBD1
J: TRBJ1-1
size: few
V: TRBV29-1
DNA: TGCAGCGCCTCGACAGGGGGTATTACTGAAGCTTTCTTT
CDR3: CSASTGGITEAFF

D: NA
J: TRBJ1-1
size: few
V: TRBV6-5
DNA: TGTGCCAGCAGCCAGGGGACTGAAGCTTTCTTT
CDR3: CASSQGTEAFF

D: NA
J: TRBJ2-1
size: NA
V: TRBV7-9
DNA: TGTGCCAGCAGCTTAGTGCCGAGCTCCTACAATGAGCAGTTCTTC
CDR3: CASSLVPSSYNEQFF

D: TRBD2
J: TRBJ2-5
size: few
V: TRBV7-9
DNA: TGTGCCAGCAGCTTATACGGAGGCGGGGGCCAAGAGACCCAGTACTTC
CDR3: CASSLYGGGGQETQYF

D: TRBD2
J: TRBJ2-7
size: once
V: TRBV27
DNA: TGTGCCAGCAGCCCTCCGGGACTAGCACGGCAGTACTTC
CDR3: CASSPPGLARQYF

D: NA
J: TRBJ2-6
size: few
V: TRBV14
DNA: TGTGCCAGCAGCCAACTACCATCCGGGGCCAACGTCCTGACTTTC
CDR3: CASSQLPSGANVLTF

D: TRBD1
J: TRBJ2-2
size: few
V: TRBV9
DNA: TGTGCCAGCAGCGCCTACGGGACAGGAACGAACACCGGGGAGCTGTTTTTT
CDR3: CASSAYGTGTNTGELFF

D: NA
J: TRBJ1-6
size: NA
V: TRBV5-6
DNA: TGTGCCAGCAGCTTGAACAGAAATTCACCCCTCCACTTT
CDR3: CASSLNRNSPLHF